Each of the 3 T cell receptor beta chains below was sequenced from the same sample in a study of cytomegalovirus exposure and HLA in healthy donors. The PCR ran on 60 Vbeta and 13 Jbeta primers. Profiling relied on immunoSEQ multiplex PCR, and the TCRdb table lists in-frame clones only, not all of them. The top ten clones hold around 6% of a sample with about 150,000 clones, 70% to 90% of them seen once. Sequencing was carried out using PBMCs. The receptors shown here come from a middle-aged woman in good health and CMV-seropositive.

The sample holds a few counts of this clone. The rearrangement joins TRBV19 to TRBJ2-7; TRBD2 matches 8 bases. This CDR3 spans 15 amino acids. CDR1 LNHDA and CDR2 SQIVND come from the germline V gene (reference sequence). V lost 7 bases, J lost 2 bases, and 10 bases stayed unmatched. The CDR3 coding sequence is TGTGCCAGTACCCTAGCCGCGGGGGGCGCCTACGAGCAGTACTTC. It specifies CASTLAAGGAYEQYF.

This clone showed up just once. This chain joins TRBV19 and TRBJ1-2, with D uncertain. The V end was cut by 4 bases, the J end by 7 bases, with 16 bases between. This CDR3 has 14 amino acids. Germline V CDR1 and CDR2: LNHDA, SQIVND (reference sequence). The CDR3 nucleotides are TGTGCCAGTAGTAGGGGAACGGAGGTCTTTGGCTACACCTTC. Residues: CASSRGTEVFGYTF.

The rearrangement uses TRBV29-1 and TRBJ1-1; D uncertain. This CDR3 has 13 amino acids. Germline assignment: CDR1 SQVTM and CDR2 ANQGSEA. Trimming stripped 7 bases from V and 0 bases from J, with 12 bases between. CDR3 region: CSARTGMNTEAFF. CDR3 DNA sequence: TGCAGCGCCCGGACGGGGATGAACACTGAAGCTTTCTTT.